The following is a TCR beta chain sequence with its context. This entry is derived from a study of blood T cell repertoires in COVID-19. Study details: Acute-phase and convalescent COVID-19 samples originated in the United States, Italy and Spain. Sources were T cells, B-cell-depleted T cells, or PBMCs; the material itself was cDNA or gDNA.

As processed by the authors: Quantification of nucleated cells was approximated via reference gene primer amplification. Method: immunoSEQ multiplex PCR; TCRdb's copy keeps in-frame clones and lacks some. V and J calls and clone size are as listed in that table; D and trimming were resolved from the DNA. The sample lists about 64,000 clones; approximately 78% were seen once. Sequences were obtained from peripheral blood. The TCR originated in a human donor in a cohort sampled during active COVID-19.

In DNA form, the CDR3 reads TGTGCCTGGGGGACAGGGCTTAATGAAAAACTGTTTTTT. The encoded protein is CAWGTGLNEKLFF. The genes are TRBV30 and TRBJ1-4, with 9 nucleotides matching TRBD1. CDR3 length equals 13 residues. After removal of 5 bases from V and 4 bases from J, the junction contained 2 bases not matched to a gene. Germline CDR1 and CDR2: GTSNPN and SVGIG (reference sequence).